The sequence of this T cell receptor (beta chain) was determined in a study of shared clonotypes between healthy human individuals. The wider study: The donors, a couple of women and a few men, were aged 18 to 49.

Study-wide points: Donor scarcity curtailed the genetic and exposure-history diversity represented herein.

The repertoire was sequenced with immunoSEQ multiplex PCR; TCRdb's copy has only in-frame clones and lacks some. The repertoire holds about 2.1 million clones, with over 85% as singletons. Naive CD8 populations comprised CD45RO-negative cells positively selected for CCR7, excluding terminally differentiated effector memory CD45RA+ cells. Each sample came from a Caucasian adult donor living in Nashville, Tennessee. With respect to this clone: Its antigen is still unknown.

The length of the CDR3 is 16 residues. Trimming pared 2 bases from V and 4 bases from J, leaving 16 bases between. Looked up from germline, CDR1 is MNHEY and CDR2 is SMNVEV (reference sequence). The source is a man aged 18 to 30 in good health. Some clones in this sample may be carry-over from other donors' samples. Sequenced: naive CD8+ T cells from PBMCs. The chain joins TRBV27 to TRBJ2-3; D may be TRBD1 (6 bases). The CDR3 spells CASSLGGWGIADTQYF. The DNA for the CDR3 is TGTGCCAGCAGTTTAGGGGGCTGGGGGATCGCAGATACGCAGTATTTT.